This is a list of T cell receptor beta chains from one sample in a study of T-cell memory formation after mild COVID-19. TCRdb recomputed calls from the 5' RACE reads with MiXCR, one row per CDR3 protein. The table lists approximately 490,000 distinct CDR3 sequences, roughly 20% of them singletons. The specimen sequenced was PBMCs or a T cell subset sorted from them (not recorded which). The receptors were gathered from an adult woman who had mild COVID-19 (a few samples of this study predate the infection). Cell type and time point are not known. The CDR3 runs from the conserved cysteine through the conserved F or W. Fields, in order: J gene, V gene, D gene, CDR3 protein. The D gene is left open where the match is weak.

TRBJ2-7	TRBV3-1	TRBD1	CASTGQGFEQYF
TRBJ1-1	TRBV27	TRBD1	CASSFGTGPTEAFF
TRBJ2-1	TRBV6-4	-	CASSDWGRNGVNEQFF
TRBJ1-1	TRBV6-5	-	CASSDSPNTEAFF
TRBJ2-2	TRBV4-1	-	CASSPHRLGAGLGTGELFF
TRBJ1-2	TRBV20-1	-	CSAAYPQGYGYTF
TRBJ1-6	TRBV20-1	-	CSATLGGTLHF
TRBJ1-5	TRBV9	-	CASSVDGANQPQHF
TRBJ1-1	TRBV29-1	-	CSVSLQGGAEAFF
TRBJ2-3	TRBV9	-	CASSVDDRPDTQYF
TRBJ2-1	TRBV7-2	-	CASSRTRDSRGWFF
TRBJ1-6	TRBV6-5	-	CASSYSGSSSPLHF
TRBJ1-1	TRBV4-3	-	CASSLVLGLGRRNTEAFF
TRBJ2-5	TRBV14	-	CASSQWKTQYF
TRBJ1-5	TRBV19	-	CASSATLSGQPQHF
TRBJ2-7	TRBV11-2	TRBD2	CASSLVLAGEVYEQYF